What follows describes a single TCR beta chain. This entry belongs to a study of identical twins. No donor was unhealthy or non-Caucasian. After removal of 4 bases from V and 7 bases from J, the junction contained 10 bases not matched to a gene. The CDR3 length is 14 residues. In TCRdb, the 5' RACE reads were re-called with MiXCR into one record per CDR3 protein. The data hold 1.5 million to 2 million distinct CDR3 sequences, with about 32% observed a single time. The material sequenced was cord blood. The chain has TRBV12-3 or TRBV12-4 and TRBJ2-7, with 7 bases matching TRBD2. This sequence was found in a newborn girl in good health. This chain's CDR3 is CASSSGLIPNEQYF. The CDR3 DNA is TGTGCCAGCAGTTCGGGACTAATCCCCAATGAGCAGTACTTC.